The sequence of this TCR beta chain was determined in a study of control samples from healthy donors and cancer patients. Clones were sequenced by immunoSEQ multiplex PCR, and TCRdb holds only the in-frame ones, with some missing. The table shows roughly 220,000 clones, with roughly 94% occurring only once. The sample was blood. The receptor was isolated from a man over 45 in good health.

CDR3 amino acids: CASSTPGTGSRNTIYF. The CDR3 DNA is TGTGCCAGCAGCACTCCCGGGACAGGGTCCCGAAACACCATATATTTT. This chain joins TRBV5-4 and TRBJ1-3, with 9 bases aligning to TRBD1. The ends lost 4 bases at V and 5 bases at J; junction bases unmatched: 10. Germline CDR1 and CDR2: SGHNT and YYREEE (reference sequence). The CDR3 runs to 16 residues.